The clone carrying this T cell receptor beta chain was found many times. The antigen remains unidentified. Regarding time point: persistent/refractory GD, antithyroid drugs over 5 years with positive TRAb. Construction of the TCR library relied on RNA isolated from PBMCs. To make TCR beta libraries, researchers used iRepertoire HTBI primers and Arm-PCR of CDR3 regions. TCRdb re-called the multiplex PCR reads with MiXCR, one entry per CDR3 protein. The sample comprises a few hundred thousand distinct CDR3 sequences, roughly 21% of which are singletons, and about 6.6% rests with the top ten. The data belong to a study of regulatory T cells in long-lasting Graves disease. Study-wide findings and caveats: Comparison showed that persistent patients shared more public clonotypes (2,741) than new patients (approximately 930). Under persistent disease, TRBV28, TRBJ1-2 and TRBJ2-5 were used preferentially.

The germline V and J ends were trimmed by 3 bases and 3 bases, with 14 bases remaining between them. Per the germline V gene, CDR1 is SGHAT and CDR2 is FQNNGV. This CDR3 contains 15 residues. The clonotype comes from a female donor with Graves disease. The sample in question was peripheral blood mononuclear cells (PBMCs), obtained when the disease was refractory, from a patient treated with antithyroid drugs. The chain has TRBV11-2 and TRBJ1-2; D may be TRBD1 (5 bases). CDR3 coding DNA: TGTGCCAGCAGCTTGGACCCAAGGGGTCACTATGGCTACACCTTC. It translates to CASSLDPRGHYGYTF. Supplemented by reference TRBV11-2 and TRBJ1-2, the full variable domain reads EAGVAQSPRYKIIEKRQSVAFWCNPISGHATLYWYQQILGQGPKLLIQFQNNGVVDDSQLPKDRFSAERLKGVDSTLKIQPAKLEDSAVYLCASSLDPRGHYGYTFGSGTRLTVV.